Following are 13 T cell receptor beta chains from one sample sequenced in a study of T cells in Graves' hyperthyroidism and ophthalmopathy. Regions amplified from RNA transcripts were the TCR beta CDR3 regions. Primed by the HTBI set, a first-round RT-PCR was run on the TCR CDR3. TCRdb used MiXCR to reprocess the multiplex PCR reads, holding one entry per CDR3 protein. This sample has 500,000 to 750,000 distinct CDR3 sequences, with just over 45% found just once. The sequenced material came from peripheral blood or thyroid tissue (not recorded which). All receptors come from a woman between 18 and 29 years old with Graves' hyperthyroidism.

J is TRBJ2-1 and V is TRBV7-3; D possibly corresponds to TRBD2 (5 bases). This CDR3 has 15 residues. From germline, CDR1 is SGHTA and CDR2 FQGTGA. V was cut by 6 bases and J by 3 bases, with 15 bases left in between. The CDR3 here is CASSFRPLGYNEQFF. CDR3 DNA: TGTGCCAGCAGTTTCCGACCACTAGGCTACAATGAGCAGTTCTTC.

The CDR3 reads CSPTGRNTYEQYF. In DNA form, the CDR3 reads TGCAGCCCAACGGGACGGAATACCTACGAGCAGTACTTC. The gene calls are TRBV29-1 and TRBJ2-7; the D call may be TRBD1 or TRBD2 (5 bases each). This CDR3 spans 13 amino acids. Trimming removed 8 bases from V and 2 bases from J, with 16 bases in between. Looked up from germline, CDR1 is SQVTM and CDR2 is ANQGSEA.

In its sample, this clonotype was seen a few times. The genes are TRBV20-1 and TRBJ2-7, with D possibly being TRBD1 (7 bases). V lost 5 bases, J lost 5 bases, and 10 bases lay in between. Germline lookup yields CDR1 DFQATT and CDR2 SNEGSKA (reference sequence). The CDR3 runs 11 residues. The CDR3 DNA reads as TGCAGTGCTGTCAGGGGGGACGAGCAGTACTTC. This codes for CSAVRGDEQYF.

Concerning this clonotype: A much larger clone lies one base from this, so it may be a read error. This rearrangement joins TRBV28 to TRBJ1-2; possible D gene TRBD1, 5 bases. The CDR3 has 16 residues. V gave up 3 bases and J gave up 2 bases, with 16 bases separating them. Germline CDR1 is MDHEN and CDR2 is SYDVKM. The CDR3 region is CASSFRDLMSNYGYTF. The DNA for the CDR3 is TGTGCCAGCAGTTTCCGGGACCTCATGTCGAACTATGGCTACACCTTC.

CDR3 in amino acids: CSAREGLAVGTGELFF. The CDR3 nucleotides read TGCAGTGCTAGAGAGGGACTAGCGGTAGGGACTGGGGAGCTGTTTTTT. J is TRBJ2-2 and V is TRBV20-1, with 11 bases fitting TRBD2. The CDR3 totals 16 residues. V lost 0 bases and J lost 8; bases outside the gene matches: 8. CDR1 and CDR2 (germline): DFQATT, SNEGSKA (reference sequence).

There are many counts of this clonotype. This CDR3 reads CASSLAARDYEQYF. The CDR3 nucleotides read TGTGCCAGCAGCTTAGCAGCCAGGGACTACGAGCAGTACTTC. The chain is built from TRBV7-2 and TRBJ2-7; D is perhaps TRBD1 (5 bases). There are 14 residues in the CDR3. Trimming left V 0 bases short and J 3 bases short, with 9 bases between. Germline V CDR1 and CDR2: SGHTA, FQGNSA. Full variable domain (missing parts from reference TRBV7-2 and TRBJ2-7): GAGVSQSPSNKVTEKGKDVELRCDPISGHTALYWYRQSLGQGLEFLIYFQGNSAPDKSGLPSDRFSAERTGGSVSTLTIQRTQQEDSAVYLCASSLAARDYEQYFGPGTRLTVT.

This clonotype has at least ten counts. The chain uses TRBV2 and TRBJ2-7; D perhaps matches TRBD2 (6 bases). Trimming cost V 7 bases and J 6 bases, with 13 bases left between them. Looked up from germline, CDR1 is SNHLY and CDR2 is FYNNEI. The CDR3 is 12 amino acids. The CDR3 loop is CASNPEGLEQYF. CDR3 nucleotide sequence: TGTGCCAGCAACCCTGAGGGACTCGAGCAGTACTTC.

This clonotype showed up just a few times. The rearrangement links TRBV2 to TRBJ2-3, with TRBD2 matching 7 bases. The germline V gene has CDR1 SNHLY and CDR2 FYNNEI. This CDR3 comprises 14 residues. J gave up 2 bases and V 6 bases, and 5 bases lay outside the gene matches. The CDR3 spells CASRDLAATDTQYF. The CDR3 DNA follows: TGTGCCAGCAGGGATCTAGCGGCCACAGATACGCAGTATTTT.

This clonotype came up a few times. The rearrangement links TRBV20-1 to TRBJ2-1; no definite D call. V lost 1 base and J lost 8, with 9 bases in between. CDR1 is DFQATT and CDR2 is SNEGSKA in the germline V gene (reference sequence). CDR3 length equals 12 residues. The CDR3 DNA is TGCAGTGCTAGAGGATCGAGCTATGAGCAGTTCTTC. Its protein product is CSARGSSYEQFF.

This sequence joins TRBV7-2 and TRBJ1-1; TRBD1 matches 8 bases. Germline V CDR1 and CDR2: SGHTA, FQGNSA. The length of the CDR3 is 13 residues. The J segment lost 5 bases and the V segment lost 7 bases, leaving 6 bases of the junction unmatched. CDR3 protein: CASTADRATEAFF. As DNA, the CDR3 is TGTGCCAGCACCGCGGACAGGGCGACTGAAGCTTTCTTT.

A note on this clonotype: One end of the junction varies from germline; a read error may be responsible. The rearrangement joins TRBV9 to TRBJ2-7; the D call may be TRBD1 or TRBD2 (5 bases each). Germline lookup yields CDR1 SGDLS and CDR2 YYNGEE. This CDR3 is built from 15 residues. The CDR3 here is CASSVAPGLYNERFF. The CDR3 DNA reads as TGTGCCAGCAGCGTAGCCCCGGGGCTCTACAATGAGCGGTTCTTC. The entire variable domain, with the rest obtained from reference TRBV9 and TRBJ2-7, is as follows: DSGVTQTPKHLITATGQRVTLRCSPRSGDLSVYWYQQSLDQGLQFLIQYYNGEERAKGNILERFSAQQFPDLHSELNLSSLELGDSALYFCASSVAPGLYNERFFGPGTRLTVT.

The V gene is TRBV7-2, the J gene TRBJ2-3; tentative D call: TRBD1 (5 bases). Germline V gene sequence: CDR1 SGHTA, CDR2 FQGNSA. Trimming took off 2 bases at V and 3 bases at J, with 9 bases between the two ends. The CDR3 has 14 residues. The CDR3 DNA reads TGTGCCAGCAGCTTACTGCAGGGTACAGATACGCAGTATTTT. Its protein product is CASSLLQGTDTQYF.

This clonotype was observed many times. The V and J genes are TRBV7-2 and TRBJ2-5; D might be TRBD1 or TRBD2, each matching 5 bases. The length of the CDR3 is 13 residues. CDR1 and CDR2 from the germline V gene are SGHTA and FQGNSA. Trimming took 2 bases from V and 4 from J, leaving 8 bases between them. DNA for the CDR3: TGTGCCAGCAGCTTAACGGGGCCAGAGACCCAGTACTTC. It specifies CASSLTGPETQYF.